The 32 T cell receptor beta chains below were found in one sample sequenced in a study of blood T cell repertoires in COVID-19. Sequencing was performed with immunoSEQ multiplex PCR; in TCRdb, only in-frame clones are kept and a portion is missing. This table has 200,000 to 250,000 clones, less than 85% appearing once. Sequencing used peripheral blood. Receptors originate from a woman in her 70s with acute or convalescent COVID-19.

V is TRBV21-1 and J is TRBJ2-7; the table's D call TRBD1 went unverified against the DNA. TRBV21-1 is described as a pseudogene. The CDR3 has 14 residues. CDR3: CASQQTGTPYEQYF. CDR3 DNA sequence: TGTGCCAGCCAGCAAACCGGGACACCCTACGAGCAGTACTTC.

This rearrangement joins TRBV5-4 to TRBJ2-7; 8 nucleotides line up with TRBD1. Losses at the gene ends were 4 bases for V and 3 bases for J; bases not matched to a gene: 6. The CDR3 is 14 residues long. CDR1 and CDR2 (germline): SGHNT, YYREEE (reference sequence). In DNA form, the CDR3 reads TGTGCCAGCAGCGCGACAGGGGTCATCTACGAGCAGTACTTC. It yields the protein CASSATGVIYEQYF.

The rearrangement links TRBV7-2 to TRBJ2-7; tentative D call: TRBD1 (6 bases). V gave up 5 bases and J gave up 2 bases, with 13 bases separating them. The germline V gene encodes CDR1 SGHTA and CDR2 FQGNSA. The CDR3 extends over 14 amino acids. The DNA for the CDR3 is TGTGCCAGCAGCAAAAGGACAGCAGCCTACGAGCAGTACTTC. Its translation: CASSKRTAAYEQYF.

The chain uses TRBV7-2 and TRBJ1-6; no definite D call. Deletions cut 1 base from V and 5 bases from J, with 6 bases between. The CDR3 loop spans 14 amino acids. Germline lookup yields CDR1 SGHTA and CDR2 FQGNSA. Here the CDR3 reads CASSLVANNSPLHF. CDR3 in DNA: TGTGCCAGCAGCTTAGTGGCAAATAATTCACCCCTCCACTTT.

The V gene is TRBV10-3, the J gene TRBJ2-2; TRBD2 agrees at 9 bases. Germline CDR1 reads ENHRY; CDR2 reads SYGVKD. The CDR3 spans 16 residues. Unmatched junction bases numbered 14, after V lost 10 bases and J lost 5 bases. CDR3 sequence: CATARKREEDTGELFF. The CDR3, as DNA: TGTGCCACCGCCAGGAAGCGGGAGGAAGATACCGGGGAGCTGTTTTTT.

The chain's CDR3 is CASSSQGAQRETQYF. As DNA, the CDR3 is TGCGCCAGCAGCTCACAGGGGGCGCAGAGAGAGACCCAGTACTTC. The chain joins TRBV5-1 to TRBJ2-5; 9 nucleotides line up with TRBD1. CDR3 length: 15 amino acids. CDR1 SGHRS and CDR2 YFSETQ come from the germline V gene. V was clipped by 3 bases and J by 4 bases; unmatched bases: 7. Supplemented by reference TRBV5-1 and TRBJ2-5, the full variable domain reads KAGVTQTPRYLIKTRGQQVTLSCSPISGHRSVSWYQQTPGQGLQFLFEYFSETQRNKGNFPGRFSGRQFSNSRSEMNVSTLELGDSALYLCASSSQGAQRETQYFGPGTRLLVL.

This rearrangement joins TRBV19 to TRBJ1-6; TRBD1 aligns across 8 bases. V shed 5 bases and J 5 bases; nucleotides not matched to a gene: 5. Germline loops: CDR1 LNHDA, CDR2 SQIVND (reference sequence). The CDR3 is 15 residues long. This chain's CDR3 is CASSSDRVDNSPLHF. The CDR3 DNA follows: TGTGCCAGTAGTTCGGACAGGGTTGATAATTCACCCCTCCACTTT.

This chain links TRBV5-1 with TRBJ2-1; 10 nucleotides align to TRBD2. This CDR3 region has 16 residues. J lost 1 base, V lost 5 bases, and 6 bases had no gene match. Germline V gene data show CDR1 as SGHRS and CDR2 as YFSETQ. The CDR3 DNA is TGCGCCAGCAGAACAAGCGGGAGGGTATCCTACAATGAGCAGTTCTTC. It specifies CASRTSGRVSYNEQFF. Full variable domain (missing parts from reference TRBV5-1 and TRBJ2-1): KAGVTQTPRYLIKTRGQQVTLSCSPISGHRSVSWYQQTPGQGLQFLFEYFSETQRNKGNFPGRFSGRQFSNSRSEMNVSTLELGDSALYLCASRTSGRVSYNEQFFGPGTRLTVL.

The V call is TRBV6-5, the J call TRBJ1-2, with 10 bases identical to TRBD1. Trimming cost V 5 bases and J 4 bases; bases outside gene matches: 4. Germline V gene data show CDR1 as MNHEY and CDR2 as SVGAGI. CDR3 length: 14 amino acids. CDR3 nucleotides: TGTGCCAGCAGTAGACAGGGGGCGAGCTATGGCTACACCTTC. Amino acid sequence: CASSRQGASYGYTF.

This sequence joins TRBV6-1 and TRBJ1-5, with a weak D call TRBD1 (6 bases). V was pared by 3 bases and J by 8 bases, with 11 bases between. Germline V CDR1 and CDR2: MNHNS, SASEGT. The CDR3 sequence is 13 residues long. The CDR3 region has the DNA TGTGCCAGCAGTGATGAGGGGGATGAGCCCCAGCATTTT. This gives the protein CASSDEGDEPQHF.

The chain joins TRBV5-1 to TRBJ1-1, with D unclear. Germline V CDR1 and CDR2: SGHRS, YFSETQ. The CDR3 extends over 14 amino acids. Trimming shortened V by 1 base and J by 2 bases, and 9 bases separated the two germline ends. As DNA, the CDR3 is TGCGCCAGCAGCTTGTTCGGTACTAACACTGAAGCTTTCTTT. Translated, it gives CASSLFGTNTEAFF.

This clone has only a few counts. The chain uses TRBV6-5 and TRBJ2-2, with D perhaps TRBD2 (5 bases). With 8 bases removed from V and 3 bases from J, the gap between germline ends came to 13 bases. The CDR3 totals 14 residues. Germline CDR1 reads MNHEY; CDR2 reads SVGAGI. The CDR3 loop reads CASSPERDTGELFF. DNA for the CDR3: TGTGCCAGCTCACCCGAGAGGGACACCGGGGAGCTGTTTTTT.

This chain uses TRBV20-1 with TRBJ2-7; D may be TRBD1 (7 bases). The CDR3 consists of 11 residues. Germline V gene lookup returns CDR1 DFQATT and CDR2 SNEGSKA (reference sequence). The CDR3 loop reads CRAGGSYEQYF. The CDR3 bases are TGCAGAGCAGGGGGGTCGTACGAGCAGTACTTC.

The chain is built from TRBV19 and TRBJ2-1; 11 bases line up with TRBD1. The CDR3 has 19 amino acids. Losses at the gene ends were 4 bases for V and 0 bases for J; bases not matched to a gene: 11. Germline V gene sequence: CDR1 LNHDA, CDR2 SQIVND (reference sequence). The CDR3 region has the DNA TGTGCCAGTAGTAGAAGAGGACAGGGGGCGATTCGCTCCTACAATGAGCAGTTCTTC. It codes for CASSRRGQGAIRSYNEQFF.

V gene TRBV5-1 combines with J gene TRBJ2-7; 8 bases agree with TRBD1. V was clipped by 4 bases and J by 3 bases; unmatched bases: 9. Germline values: CDR1 SGHRS, CDR2 YFSETQ. CDR3 length: 15 residues. The CDR3 region is CASSIQGAGDYEQYF. The CDR3 DNA is TGCGCCAGCAGCATCCAGGGGGCAGGAGACTACGAGCAGTACTTC. The variable domain in full, completed from reference TRBV5-1 and TRBJ2-7, reads KAGVTQTPRYLIKTRGQQVTLSCSPISGHRSVSWYQQTPGQGLQFLFEYFSETQRNKGNFPGRFSGRQFSNSRSEMNVSTLELGDSALYLCASSIQGAGDYEQYFGPGTRLTVT.

This clone occurred a few times. The chain carries TRBV7-6 and TRBJ2-7, with 11 bases lining up with TRBD2. From germline, CDR1 is SGHVS and CDR2 FNYEAQ. Trimming took 3 bases from V and 4 from J; bases not matched to a gene: 14. The CDR3 is 18 amino acids. CDR3 residues: CASSLETPYSGRAYEQYF. CDR3 DNA sequence: TGTGCCAGCAGCTTGGAAACTCCATATAGCGGGAGGGCATACGAGCAGTACTTC.

The rearrangement uses TRBV3-1 (or the pseudogene TRBV3-2) and TRBJ1-4; TRBD1 aligns across 8 bases. This CDR3 region has 14 residues. Germline CDR1 is LGHDT and CDR2 is YNNKEL (reference sequence). V dropped 1 base and J dropped 5; count of bases not matched to a gene: 0. CDR3 protein: CASSQGTGNEKLFF. The CDR3 DNA reads TGTGCCAGCAGCCAAGGGACAGGGAATGAAAAACTGTTTTTT.

This rearrangement joins TRBV18 to TRBJ2-4; 11 nucleotides match TRBD1. Germline values: CDR1 KGHSH, CDR2 LQKENI. The CDR3 contains 16 residues. Unmatched junction bases numbered 4, after V lost 2 bases and J lost 4 bases. CDR3 protein: CASSPGTGGFKNIQYF. DNA of the CDR3: TGTGCCAGCTCACCAGGGACAGGGGGATTTAAAAACATTCAGTACTTC. Together with reference TRBV18 and TRBJ2-4, the CDR3 gives the full variable domain: NAGVMQNPRHLVRRRGQEARLRCSPMKGHSHVYWYRQLPEEGLKFMVYLQKENIIDESGMPKERFSAEFPKEGPSILRIQQVVRGDSAAYFCASSPGTGGFKNIQYFGAGTRLSVL.

The CDR3: CASSDEDQPQHF. CDR3 nucleotide sequence: TGTGCCAGCAGCGATGAGGATCAGCCCCAGCATTTT. The genes are TRBV9 and TRBJ1-5; D remains unclear. V was cut by 3 bases and J by 5 bases, with 6 bases left in between. Germline loops: CDR1 SGDLS, CDR2 YYNGEE. The CDR3 runs 12 residues.

This clone was detected only a few times. CDR3: CASRRLAANTGELFF. For the CDR3, the DNA is TGTGCCAGCCGACGACTAGCGGCGAACACCGGGGAGCTGTTTTTT. The gene calls are TRBV2 and TRBJ2-2, with TRBD2 identical over 9 bases. Trimming cost V 8 bases and J 0 bases; bases outside gene matches: 4. CDR3 size: 15 residues. CDR1 is SNHLY, CDR2 FYNNEI, per germline.

This chain connects TRBV19 to TRBJ1-6, with D unclear. The V end lost 5 bases, the J end lost 10 bases, and 12 bases lay between the germline ends. The germline V gene encodes CDR1 LNHDA and CDR2 SQIVND (reference sequence). This CDR3 spans 13 amino acids. The CDR3 reads CASSGYTGSPLHF. The CDR3 nucleotides read TGTGCCAGTAGTGGCTACACCGGGTCACCCCTCCACTTT.

The CDR3 coding sequence is TGTGCCACCAGTGATGGGGCCATCTGGGGGGAGCTGTTTTTT. Residues: CATSDGAIWGELFF. The J gene is TRBJ2-2, the V gene TRBV24-1; D is possibly TRBD1 (5 bases). Deletions cut 3 bases from V and 8 bases from J, with 12 bases between. Germline assignment: CDR1 KGHDR and CDR2 SFDVKD. This CDR3 has 14 residues.

The chain combines TRBV5-1 with TRBJ2-1, with 9 bases aligning to TRBD2. Germline V lookup: CDR1 SGHRS, CDR2 YFSETQ. Unmatched junction bases numbered 5, after V lost 0 bases and J lost 7 bases. This CDR3 has 15 amino acids. The CDR3: CASSLGGSGSNEQFF. Written as DNA, the CDR3 is TGCGCCAGCAGCTTGGGAGGTAGCGGGAGTAATGAGCAGTTCTTC.

The CDR3 region is CASSQGQQIGYTF. CDR3 nucleotides: TGTGCCAGCAGCCAGGGACAGCAGATTGGCTACACCTTC. The chain employs TRBV6-5 and TRBJ1-2; 7 positions agree with TRBD1. The CDR3 is 13 residues long. Germline trimming cut 6 bases from V and 7 bases from J; bases unmatched to any gene: 8. Germline lookup yields CDR1 MNHEY and CDR2 SVGAGI.

This clone was seen only once. The V gene is TRBV27, the J gene TRBJ2-7; tentative D call: TRBD1 (6 bases). This CDR3 is built from 15 residues. Trimming stripped 5 bases from V and 3 bases from J, with 17 bases between. CDR1 is MNHEY and CDR2 is SMNVEV in the germline V gene (reference sequence). The CDR3 spells CASSTHRVRNYEQYF. The CDR3 DNA reads TGTGCCAGCAGTACCCACAGGGTGCGGAACTACGAGCAGTACTTC.

This rearrangement joins TRBV7-9 to TRBJ2-6; tentative D call: TRBD1 (6 bases). Trimming took 5 bases from V and 1 from J, leaving 18 bases between them. The CDR3 is 18 residues long. Germline CDR1 and CDR2: SEHNR and FQNEAQ (reference sequence). The CDR3 DNA reads as TGTGCCAGCAGCCCGTCACAGGGCTGGAGGTCTGGGGCCAACGTCCTGACTTTC. Translated, it gives CASSPSQGWRSGANVLTF.

The gene calls are TRBV2 and TRBJ1-5, with TRBD1 matching 8 bases. This CDR3 comprises 16 residues. Trimming at V came to 4 bases and at J to 2 bases, leaving 7 bases not matched to a gene. Germline V gene sequence: CDR1 SNHLY, CDR2 FYNNEI. The CDR3 DNA is TGTGCCAGCAGTGTTCTGACAGGGGATGGCAATCAGCCCCAGCATTTT. This codes for CASSVLTGDGNQPQHF.

The V call is TRBV2, the J call TRBJ1-6; the D gene is possibly TRBD1 (5 bases). The V gene lost 8 bases and the J gene lost 6 bases, with 17 bases spanning the gap. The CDR3 has 15 residues. CDR1 and CDR2 (germline): SNHLY, FYNNEI. The CDR3 reads CASLAGDRLNSPLHF. CDR3 coding DNA: TGTGCCAGCCTTGCAGGAGACAGACTTAATTCACCCCTCCACTTT.

This chain connects TRBV6-6 to TRBJ2-7; TRBD1 agrees at 8 bases. The germline gives CDR1 MNHNY, CDR2 SVGAGI (reference sequence). The J segment lost 3 bases and the V segment lost 2 bases, leaving 6 bases of the junction unmatched. This CDR3 spans 15 amino acids. In nucleotides, the CDR3 is TGTGCCAGCAGTTACCAGGGGGCAAGGGGCTACGAGCAGTACTTC. As protein: CASSYQGARGYEQYF.

In its sample, this clone was seen a few times. The V and J genes are TRBV7-9 and TRBJ2-1; 11 nucleotides align to TRBD2. Germline trimming cut 1 base from V and 8 bases from J; bases unmatched to any gene: 4. CDR1 and CDR2 from the germline V gene are SEHNR and FQNEAQ (reference sequence). The CDR3 spans 15 residues. CDR3 DNA sequence: TGTGCCAGCAGCTTAGTACTAGCGGGAGTTGATGAGCAGTTCTTC. It translates to CASSLVLAGVDEQFF. Variable domain in full (rest from reference TRBV7-9 and TRBJ2-1): DTGVSQNPRHKITKRGQNVTFRCDPISEHNRLYWYRQTLGQGPEFLTYFQNEAQLEKSRLLSDRFSAERPKGSFSTLEIQRTEQGDSAMYLCASSLVLAGVDEQFFGPGTRLTVL.

This sequence joins TRBV11-3 and TRBJ2-7; D possibly corresponds to TRBD2 (5 bases). With 0 bases removed from V and 3 bases from J, the gap between germline ends came to 6 bases. CDR1 SGHNT and CDR2 YENEEA come from the germline V gene. The CDR3 length is 13 residues. CDR3 sequence reads: CASSLDGDYEQYF. The CDR3 region has the DNA TGTGCCAGCAGCTTAGACGGGGACTACGAGCAGTACTTC. Full variable domain (missing parts from reference TRBV11-3 and TRBJ2-7): EAGVVQSPRYKIIEKKQPVAFWCNPISGHNTLYWYLQNLGQGPELLIRYENEEAVDDSQLPKDRFSAERLKGVDSTLKIQPAELGDSAVYLCASSLDGDYEQYFGPGTRLTVT.

This clone was found a few times. The gene calls are TRBV19 and TRBJ2-2; D is perhaps TRBD2 (6 bases). The germline gives CDR1 LNHDA, CDR2 SQIVND (reference sequence). The length of the CDR3 is 17 residues. Between the trimmed V and J ends, which lost 5 bases and 2 bases, there was a span of 18 bases. In DNA, the CDR3 is TGTGCCAGTAGTCGGCCTAGCGACCTACGAAACACCGGGGAGCTGTTTTTT. This gives the protein CASSRPSDLRNTGELFF.